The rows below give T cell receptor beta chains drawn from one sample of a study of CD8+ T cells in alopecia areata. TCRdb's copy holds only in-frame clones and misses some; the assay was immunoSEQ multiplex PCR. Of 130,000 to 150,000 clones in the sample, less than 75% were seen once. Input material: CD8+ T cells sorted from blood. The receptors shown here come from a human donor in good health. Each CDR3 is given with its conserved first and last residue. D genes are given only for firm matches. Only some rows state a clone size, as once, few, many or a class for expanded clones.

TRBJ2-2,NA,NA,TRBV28,CASSLGGRGDTGELFF,TGTGCCAGCAGTTTGGGAGGCAGGGGAGACACCGGGGAGCTGTTTTTT
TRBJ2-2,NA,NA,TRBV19,CASSIGLQAGELFF,TGTGCCAGTAGTATCGGTCTCCAGGCCGGGGAGCTGTTTTTT
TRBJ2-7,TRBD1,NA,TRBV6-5,CASRTTGGHEQYF,TGTGCCAGCAGGACCACAGGGGGCCACGAGCAGTACTTC
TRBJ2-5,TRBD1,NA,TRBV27,CASSLSSGDRGETQYF,TGTGCCAGCAGTTTATCGAGCGGGGACAGGGGTGAGACCCAGTACTTC
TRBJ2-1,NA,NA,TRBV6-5,CASSYQRTSYNEQFF,TGTGCCAGCAGTTATCAAAGGACAAGCTACAATGAGCAGTTCTTC
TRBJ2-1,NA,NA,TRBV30,CAWSLGSGILYNEQFF,TGTGCCTGGAGCCTAGGGTCGGGGATCCTCTACAATGAGCAGTTCTTC
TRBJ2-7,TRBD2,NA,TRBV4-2,CASSRGGLARSYEQYF,TGTGCCAGCAGCCGAGGAGGACTAGCGAGGTCCTACGAGCAGTACTTC
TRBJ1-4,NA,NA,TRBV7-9,CASSLAPTSTNEKLFF,TGTGCCAGCAGCTTAGCGCCCACGTCAACTAATGAAAAACTGTTTTTT
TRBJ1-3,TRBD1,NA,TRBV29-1,CSVVGRGFSGNTIYF,TGCAGCGTTGTCGGCAGGGGGTTCTCTGGAAACACCATATATTTT
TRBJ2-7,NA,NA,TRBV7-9,CASSLHETYEQYF,TGTGCCAGCAGCTTACACGAAACCTACGAGCAGTACTTC
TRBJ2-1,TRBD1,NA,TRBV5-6,CASSGSGTGGIDEQFF,TGTGCCAGCAGCGGTTCCGGGACAGGGGGTATCGATGAGCAGTTCTTC
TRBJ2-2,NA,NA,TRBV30,CAWEAPNTGELFF,TGTGCCTGGGAGGCCCCGAACACCGGGGAGCTGTTTTTT
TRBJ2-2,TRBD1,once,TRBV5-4,CASSLNRGLNTGELFF,TGTGCCAGCAGCTTAAACAGGGGGCTCAACACCGGGGAGCTGTTTTTT
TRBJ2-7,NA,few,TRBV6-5,CASSITRSQGEQYF,TGTGCCAGCAGCATCACGCGTTCACAAGGCGAGCAGTACTTC
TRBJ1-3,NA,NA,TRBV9,CASSATGGTGNTIYF,TGTGCCAGCAGCGCGACCGGGGGGACTGGAAACACCATATATTTT
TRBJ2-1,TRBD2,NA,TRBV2,CASSDKPGLAGDNEQFF,TGTGCCAGCAGTGACAAGCCGGGACTAGCGGGAGACAATGAGCAGTTCTTC
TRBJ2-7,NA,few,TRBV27,CASSYPGQNEQYF,TGTGCCAGCAGTTATCCAGGGCAGAACGAGCAGTACTTC
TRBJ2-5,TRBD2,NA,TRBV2,CASSQGTSLRETQYF,TGTGCCAGCAGTCAAGGGACTAGCCTTCGGGAGACCCAGTACTTC
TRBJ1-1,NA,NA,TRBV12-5,CASDPRGANTEAFF,TGTGCTAGTGATCCTCGGGGGGCGAACACTGAAGCTTTCTTT
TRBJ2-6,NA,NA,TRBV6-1,CASSEEGAGANVLTF,TGTGCCAGCAGTGAAGAGGGGGCTGGGGCCAACGTCCTGACTTTC
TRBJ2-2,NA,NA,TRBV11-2,CASSLFAPPGNTGELFF,TGTGCCAGCAGCTTATTCGCCCCCCCGGGAAACACCGGGGAGCTGTTTTTT
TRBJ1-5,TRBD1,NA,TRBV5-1,CASSWTGVSNQPQHF,TGCGCCAGCAGCTGGACAGGGGTTAGCAATCAGCCCCAGCATTTT
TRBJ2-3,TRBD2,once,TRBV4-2,CASSQDYGRASDTQYF,TGTGCCAGCAGCCAAGATTACGGGAGGGCCTCAGATACGCAGTATTTT
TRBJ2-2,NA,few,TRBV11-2,CASSLVFGAGELFF,TGTGCCAGCAGCTTAGTCTTCGGGGCCGGGGAGCTGTTTTTT
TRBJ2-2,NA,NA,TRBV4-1,CASSDRGVTGTGELFF,TGCGCCAGCAGCGACCGCGGAGTCACGGGCACCGGGGAGCTGTTTTTT
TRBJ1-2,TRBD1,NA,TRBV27,CASSLSGTGDGYTF,TGTGCCAGCAGCCTATCCGGGACAGGGGACGGCTACACCTTC
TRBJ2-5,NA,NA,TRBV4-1,CASSQGGILETQYF,TGCGCCAGCAGCCAAGGAGGAATCTTGGAGACCCAGTACTTC